One and the same sample provided the 31 T cell receptor beta chains below, sequenced in a study of control samples from healthy donors and cancer patients. Here immunoSEQ multiplex PCR was the method, and the copy in TCRdb shows in-frame clones only, minus some. The data show over 75,000 clones, with approximately 82% seen just once and 1.5% to 2.5% held by the top ten. The sequenced sample was blood. The receptors stem from a man aged 55 to 70 in good health.

The CDR3 sequence is CASGSSFGLASWVETQYF. The CDR3 bases are TGTGCCAGCGGGAGTTCTTTCGGACTAGCATCGTGGGTGGAGACCCAGTACTTC. The rearrangement uses TRBV5-6 and TRBJ2-5; the match to TRBD2 covers 8 bases. Looked up from germline, CDR1 is SGHDT and CDR2 is YYEEEE. This CDR3 is built from 18 residues. V was clipped by 7 bases and J by 5 bases; unmatched bases: 22.

As regards this clone: One junction end does not reproduce the germline sequence, and a read error may be involved. The V and J genes are TRBV15 and TRBJ2-7; 7 positions agree with TRBD1. The CDR3 totals 15 residues. Germline-derived CDR1 and CDR2 are LNHNV and YYDKDF (reference sequence). CDR3: CATSRIKTGYETPNF. CDR3 sequence (DNA): TGTGCCACCAGCAGAATAAAGACAGGGTATGAGACGCCTAACTTC.

This clone turned up a few times. The rearrangement joins TRBV24-1 to TRBJ2-5; 12 nucleotides align to TRBD2. This CDR3 is 15 amino acids long. Germline assignment: CDR1 KGHDR and CDR2 SFDVKD. V lost 5 bases and J lost 7; bases outside the gene matches: 7. The CDR3 is CATSGRTSGVTTQYF. The CDR3 nucleotides are TGTGCCACCAGTGGTCGGACTAGCGGGGTCACGACCCAGTACTTC.

The chain carries TRBV30 and TRBJ2-2; D possibly uses TRBD1 or TRBD2 (5 bases each). Trimming removed 5 bases from V and 7 bases from J, with 11 bases in between. Germline CDR1 reads GTSNPN; CDR2 reads SVGIG (reference sequence). The CDR3 runs to 12 residues. CDR3 in amino acids: CAWGDGYGELFF. The CDR3 DNA sequence: TGTGCCTGGGGGGACGGTTACGGGGAGCTGTTTTTT.

The CDR3 here is CASSYVGGDTQYF. DNA for the CDR3: TGTGCCAGCAGTTACGTAGGTGGTGATACGCAGTATTTT. The V and J genes are TRBV6-2 or TRBV6-3 and TRBJ2-3; D is ambiguous. The length of the CDR3 is 13 residues. The germline V gene has CDR1 MNHEY and CDR2 SVGEGT. Trimming took 2 bases from V and 6 from J, leaving 9 bases between them.

This clone was picked up a small number of times. The chain carries TRBV15 and TRBJ1-2; no clear D gene. V lost 3 bases and J lost 6, with 14 bases in between. The CDR3 runs to 14 residues. Germline V CDR1 and CDR2: LNHNV, YYDKDF (reference sequence). The CDR3 DNA sequence: TGTGCCACCAGCAGGGCGGGCCAAACCCATGGCTACACCTTC. This translates into CATSRAGQTHGYTF.

The V and J genes are TRBV15 and TRBJ1-4, with D possibly matching TRBD1 (5 bases). Deletions cut 0 bases from V and 7 bases from J, with 12 bases between. Germline V gives CDR1 LNHNV, CDR2 YYDKDF (reference sequence). The CDR3 consists of 15 residues. The chain's CDR3 is CATSREGRDLEKLFF. The CDR3 region has the DNA TGTGCCACCAGCAGAGAAGGACGGGACCTTGAAAAACTGTTTTTT.

V and J are TRBV10-1 and TRBJ2-1; 8 bases map to TRBD2. CDR3 length: 15 residues. V lost 2 bases to trimming and J lost 4 bases; unmatched junction nucleotides: 4. CDR1 and CDR2 (germline): WNHNN, SYGVQD (reference sequence). The CDR3 here is CASSESGSRYNEQFF. CDR3 coding DNA: TGCGCCAGCAGTGAGAGCGGGAGCAGGTACAATGAGCAGTTCTTC.

The V and J genes are TRBV6-4 and TRBJ2-1; D not resolved. CDR3 length: 17 residues. Per the germline V gene, CDR1 is MRHNA and CDR2 is SNTAGT. Deletions cut 0 bases from V and 0 bases from J, with 12 bases between. This CDR3 reads CASSDSEQHSSYNEQFF. The CDR3 DNA is TGTGCCAGCAGTGACTCGGAACAGCACTCCTCCTACAATGAGCAGTTCTTC.

The chain combines TRBV30 with TRBJ1-1, with D hard to call. Germline-derived CDR1 and CDR2 are GTSNPN and SVGIG (reference sequence). The CDR3 contains 12 residues. The V end was cut by 4 bases, the J end by 0 bases, with 6 bases between. The CDR3 nucleotides are TGTGCCTGGACCAGCTTGAACACTGAAGCTTTCTTT. Amino acid sequence: CAWTSLNTEAFF. The variable domain in full, completed from reference TRBV30 and TRBJ1-1, reads SQTIHQWPATLVQPVGSPLSLECTVEGTSNPNLYWYRQAAGRGLQLLFYSVGIGQISSEVPQNLSASRPQDRQFILSSKKLLLSDSGFYLCAWTSLNTEAFFGQGTRLTVV.

This clone was seen once. The chain joins TRBV15 to TRBJ2-1, with 9 bases identical to TRBD1. This CDR3 region has 15 residues. CDR1 LNHNV and CDR2 YYDKDF come from the germline V gene (reference sequence). Germline trimming cut 0 bases from V and 15 bases from J; bases unmatched to any gene: 12. The CDR3: CATSRDGLPGTGPFF. The CDR3 region has the DNA TGTGCCACCAGCAGAGATGGCTTGCCCGGGACAGGGCCGTTCTTC.

The chain joins TRBV18 to TRBJ2-3, with 11 bases lining up with TRBD2. This CDR3 contains 15 residues. The V gene's germline CDR1 is KGHSH and CDR2 LQKENI. With 5 bases clipped from V and 5 bases from J, the junction kept 6 bases outside the gene matches. CDR3 in amino acids: CASSSSGLAGDTQYF. CDR3 DNA sequence: TGTGCCAGCTCATCTTCAGGACTAGCGGGAGATACGCAGTATTTT.

This clone was counted a few times. This chain links TRBV14 with TRBJ1-3, with D possibly TRBD1 on 6 matching bases. Trimming removed 4 bases from V and 0 bases from J, with 7 bases in between. CDR3 length equals 14 residues. Germline loops: CDR1 SGHDN, CDR2 FVKESK. This CDR3 reads CASSRDISGNTIYF. The CDR3 coding sequence is TGTGCCAGCAGCCGGGACATCTCTGGAAACACCATATATTTT.

V usage is TRBV2 and J usage is TRBJ2-5; D is ambiguous. The V end was cut by 4 bases, the J end by 4 bases, with 13 bases between. The CDR3 extends over 14 amino acids. Germline V gene data show CDR1 as SNHLY and CDR2 as FYNNEI. CDR3 DNA: TGTGCCAGCAGTGTACTGCGGTCGGGAGAGACCCAGTACTTC. This gives the protein CASSVLRSGETQYF.

This clone has just a few counts. V gene TRBV5-5 combines with J gene TRBJ1-5; no clear D gene. From germline, CDR1 is SGHKS and CDR2 YYEKEE (reference sequence). V lost 3 bases and J lost 7, with 14 bases in between. CDR3 size: 14 residues. The CDR3 reads CASSSFPGSQPQHF. CDR3 DNA: TGTGCCAGCAGCTCGTTTCCGGGATCACAGCCCCAGCATTTT.

V and J are TRBV6-4 and TRBJ1-4, with 8 bases aligning to TRBD1. The V gene's germline CDR1 is MRHNA and CDR2 SNTAGT. The CDR3 is 15 amino acids. V dropped 9 bases and J dropped 4; count of bases not matched to a gene: 10. The CDR3 spells CASYFPGQDNEKLFF. The CDR3 DNA is TGTGCCAGTTATTTTCCGGGACAGGATAATGAAAAACTGTTTTTT.

The rearrangement joins TRBV6-5 to TRBJ2-1; TRBD2 matches at 10 bases. The V gene end was trimmed by 5 bases and the J gene end by 8 bases; junction bases not matched to a gene: 9. CDR1 is MNHEY, CDR2 SVGAGI, per germline. This CDR3 is 15 amino acids long. The CDR3 DNA reads TGTGCCAGCAGTAAACTAGAAGGGACTAGCGATGAGCAGTTCTTC. Its protein is CASSKLEGTSDEQFF.

The J gene is TRBJ2-7, the V gene TRBV29-1; D could derive from TRBD1 or TRBD2 (5 bases each). Germline loops: CDR1 SQVTM, CDR2 ANQGSEA. The CDR3 is made up of 13 amino acids. The germline V and J ends were trimmed by 4 bases and 0 bases, with 10 bases remaining between them. CDR3 residues: CSVVAGSSYEQYF. CDR3 sequence (DNA): TGCAGCGTTGTGGCAGGGAGCTCCTACGAGCAGTACTTC.

The V and J genes are TRBV6-5 and TRBJ2-5; no reliable D call. V shed 1 base and J shed 5 bases, with 11 bases lying between them. Germline values: CDR1 MNHEY, CDR2 SVGAGI. The CDR3 totals 14 residues. CDR3 loop: CASSYWQDGETQYF. The CDR3 DNA reads as TGTGCCAGCAGTTACTGGCAGGATGGGGAGACCCAGTACTTC.

With respect to this clone: One end of the junction does not line up with germline, which may come from a read error. The rearrangement joins TRBV4-2 to TRBJ2-3; a weak D match, TRBD2 (6 bases). This CDR3 has 17 residues. The germline CDR1 and CDR2 sequences are LGHNA and YNFKEQ. The CDR3 loop reads CASSPSRRVTSIDTQYF. CDR3 nucleotides: TGTGCCAGCAGCCCCAGCCGCCGGGTCACTAGCATAGATACGCAGTATTTT.

CDR3 DNA sequence: TGTGCCTGGAGTGAAGGGGGGACTGAAGCTTTCTTT. As protein: CAWSEGGTEAFF. V gene TRBV30 combines with J gene TRBJ1-1, with D possibly matching TRBD1 (6 bases). The CDR3 is made up of 12 amino acids. Trimming took 1 base from V and 5 from J, leaving 8 bases between them. Per the germline V gene, CDR1 is GTSNPN and CDR2 is SVGIG (reference sequence).

V and J are TRBV18 and TRBJ2-7; D possibly corresponds to TRBD2 (7 bases). The CDR3 contains 15 residues. The ends were cut back, 2 bases at V and 5 bases at J, with 16 bases in the middle. Germline V CDR1 and CDR2: KGHSH, LQKENI. The CDR3 nucleotides read TGTGCCAGCTCACCATATCAAGGGGGGGGAGACGAGCAGTACTTC. The encoded protein is CASSPYQGGGDEQYF.

This sequence joins TRBV27 and TRBJ2-7; a weak D match, TRBD1 (7 bases). In germline, CDR1 is MNHEY, CDR2 SMNVEV (reference sequence). The germline V and J ends were trimmed by 3 bases and 2 bases, with 8 bases remaining between them. CDR3 length: 13 amino acids. The CDR3 nucleotides read TGTGCCAGCAGTTTCAGGGGGGCCTACGAGCAGTACTTC. Its protein product is CASSFRGAYEQYF.

As regards this clone: This clone may be a read error of a much larger clone one base away. This chain joins TRBV7-9 and TRBJ2-7; the match to TRBD1 covers 9 bases. Germline V gene lookup returns CDR1 SEHNR and CDR2 FQNEAQ (reference sequence). There are 14 residues in the CDR3. Germline trimming cut 1 base from V and 2 bases from J; bases unmatched to any gene: 0. The CDR3 DNA reads TGTGCCAGCAGCTTAGGACAGGGGGCCTACGAGCAGTACTTC. This sequence encodes CASSLGQGAYEQYF.

The J gene is TRBJ2-3, the V gene TRBV6-4; tentative D call: TRBD1 (6 bases). Germline-derived CDR1 and CDR2 are MRHNA and SNTAGT. This CDR3 comprises 13 residues. Trimming removed 5 bases at V and 6 bases at J, with 12 bases between. The CDR3 loop is CASSPGERDTQYF. The CDR3 DNA reads as TGTGCCAGCAGTCCAGGGGAGCGCGATACGCAGTATTTT.

CDR3 sequence: CASSSGTNTDTQYF. In DNA, the CDR3 is TGTGCCAGCAGCTCCGGGACTAACACAGATACGCAGTATTTT. V usage is TRBV5-8 and J usage is TRBJ2-3; 7 positions agree with TRBD2. V lost 3 bases and J lost 2; bases outside the gene matches: 3. This CDR3 has 14 residues. The germline CDR1 and CDR2 sequences are SGHTS and YDEGEE.

V usage is TRBV6-5 and J usage is TRBJ2-5; D unresolved. V was trimmed by 0 bases and J by 3 bases, leaving 8 bases between them. From germline, CDR1 is MNHEY and CDR2 SVGAGI. The CDR3 runs to 14 residues. The chain's CDR3 is CASSYSGPEETQYF. The CDR3 region has the DNA TGTGCCAGCAGTTACTCCGGGCCAGAAGAGACCCAGTACTTC.

This rearrangement joins TRBV5-6 to TRBJ2-7; D might be TRBD1 (6 bases). This CDR3 is built from 13 residues. V lost 2 bases to trimming and J lost 3 bases, with 9 bases between them. In germline, CDR1 is SGHDT, CDR2 YYEEEE. For the CDR3, the DNA is TGTGCCAGCAGCTTACAGGGTGGCTACGAGCAGTACTTC. Its translation is CASSLQGGYEQYF.

The CDR3 bases are TGCGCCAGCAGCTCTACAGGGGGCGGGTATGGCTACACCTTC. This encodes CASSSTGGGYGYTF. The chain recombines TRBV5-1 with TRBJ1-2, with 9 nucleotides matching TRBD1. J gave up 5 bases and V 3 bases, and 5 bases lay outside the gene matches. Germline CDR1 is SGHRS and CDR2 is YFSETQ. The CDR3 spans 14 residues.

The chain is built from TRBV27 and TRBJ1-6, with D uncertain. Trimming cost V 3 bases and J 11 bases, with 8 bases left between them. The CDR3 extends over 12 amino acids. Looked up from germline, CDR1 is MNHEY and CDR2 is SMNVEV (reference sequence). CDR3 protein: CASSFGLPPLHF. DNA for the CDR3: TGTGCCAGCAGTTTTGGGTTACCACCCCTCCACTTT.

This clone showed up just a few times. The gene calls are TRBV28 and TRBJ1-4; D may be TRBD1 (6 bases). Germline CDR1 MDHEN, CDR2 SYDVKM. V gave up 11 bases and J gave up 0 bases, with 16 bases separating them. The CDR3 is made up of 15 amino acids. This CDR3 reads CAAQAGDATNEKLFF. The CDR3 DNA reads TGTGCCGCCCAAGCAGGGGATGCAACTAATGAAAAACTGTTTTTT.